What follows are 21 T cell receptor beta chains derived from one specimen sequenced in a study of blood T cells in healthy people across ages. With a J-beta primer mix and a sample-barcoded 5' primer, a second PCR ran about 7 to 12 cycles. Each CDR3 protein is one row after TCRdb ran MiXCR on the 5' RACE reads. The table has under 850,000 distinct CDR3 sequences, about 34% seen once. Sequences were obtained from blood. These receptors all come from a young man in good health.

The chain recombines TRBV25-1 with TRBJ2-1; the D gene is possibly TRBD2 (5 bases). The V end was cut by 4 bases, the J end by 2 bases, with 9 bases between. Germline CDR1 and CDR2: MGHDK and SYGVNS. The CDR3 consists of 14 residues. The CDR3 DNA reads as TGTGCCAGCAGTGGTGCGGGCCCCTACAATGAGCAGTTCTTC. Translation: CASSGAGPYNEQFF.

This clonotype was picked up many times. The rearrangement links TRBV7-2 to TRBJ2-3, with D perhaps matching TRBD1 (6 bases). Trimming left V 2 bases short and J 4 bases short, with 13 bases between. CDR1 SGHTA and CDR2 FQGNSA come from the germline V gene. This CDR3 region has 15 residues. DNA for the CDR3: TGTGCCAGCAGCTTACAGCAGGGGCTTGCAGATACGCAGTATTTT. The encoded protein is CASSLQQGLADTQYF. Full variable domain (outside the CDR3, taken from reference TRBV7-2 and TRBJ2-3): GAGVSQSPSNKVTEKGKDVELRCDPISGHTALYWYRQSLGQGLEFLIYFQGNSAPDKSGLPSDRFSAERTGGSVSTLTIQRTQQEDSAVYLCASSLQQGLADTQYFGPGTRLTVL.

This clonotype has only one observation. A much larger clone is a single base away; this may be a read error. This rearrangement joins TRBV7-2 to TRBJ2-1, with D possibly being TRBD1 (5 bases). This CDR3 has 13 residues. Germline V gives CDR1 SGHTA, CDR2 FQGNSA. V lost 7 bases to trimming and J lost 6 bases, with 13 bases between them. The CDR3 is CASNSQGFNEQFF. Written as DNA, the CDR3 is TGTGCCAGCAACTCGCAGGGATTCAATGAGCAGTTCTTC. Combining the CDR3 with reference TRBV7-2 and TRBJ2-1 gives the whole variable domain GAGVSQSPSNKVTEKGKDVELRCDPISGHTALYWYRQSLGQGLEFLIYFQGNSAPDKSGLPSDRFSAERTGGSVSTLTIQRTQQEDSAVYLCASNSQGFNEQFFGPGTRLTVL.

Only a few counts were recorded for this clonotype. The chain uses TRBV20-1 and TRBJ2-1; D might be TRBD2 (5 bases). V dropped 6 bases and J dropped 2 bases, with 17 bases sitting between them. CDR1 is DFQATT and CDR2 is SNEGSKA in the germline V gene (reference sequence). The CDR3 length is 15 residues. The CDR3 DNA reads as TGCAGTGCCCCGGAACGGGGATACCCCTACAATGAGCAGTTCTTC. Encoded protein: CSAPERGYPYNEQFF.

This clonotype was observed a handful of times. The rearrangement uses TRBV18 and TRBJ1-2; no definite D call. CDR1 is KGHSH, CDR2 LQKENI, per germline. The CDR3 is made up of 16 amino acids. The ends were cut back, 6 bases at V and 1 base at J, with 18 bases in the middle. CDR3 in DNA: TGTGCCAGCTCGCCAAACTCCCAACAGAGTAACTATGGCTACACCTTC. This codes for CASSPNSQQSNYGYTF.

Concerning this clonotype: A much larger clone lies one base from this, so it may be a read error. The chain combines TRBV5-1 with TRBJ2-3; D is unclear. The CDR3 runs 14 residues. The germline gives CDR1 SGHRS, CDR2 YFSETQ. V shed 6 bases and J shed 3 bases, with 14 bases lying between them. The CDR3 loop reads CASTIANPTDTQYF. CDR3 DNA sequence: TGCGCCAGCACGATCGCGAACCCAACAGATACGCAGTATTTT.

This chain joins TRBV9 and TRBJ2-1; D not certain. Germline-derived CDR1 and CDR2 are SGDLS and YYNGEE. The CDR3 runs 17 residues. V was shortened by 4 bases and J by 5 bases, with 22 bases between the two germline ends. CDR3: CASSLVSGLNVNNEQFF. CDR3 coding DNA: TGTGCCAGCAGCCTCGTGAGTGGCCTAAACGTAAACAATGAGCAGTTCTTC.

As DNA, the CDR3 is TGTGCCAGCAGTTCCGGAGACAGGTCTCCCACCTTC. Amino acids: CASSSGDRSPTF. The chain carries TRBV6-2 or TRBV6-3 and TRBJ1-2; a weak D match, TRBD1 (6 bases). Between the trimmed V and J ends, which lost 4 bases and 13 bases, there was a span of 16 bases. Germline CDR1 and CDR2: MNHEY and SVGEGT. The CDR3 runs to 12 residues.

The chain recombines TRBV6-2 or TRBV6-3 with TRBJ1-1; tentative D call: TRBD1 (6 bases). Trimming cost V 0 bases and J 1 base, with 27 bases left between them. Germline lookup yields CDR1 MNHEY and CDR2 SVGEGT. CDR3 size: 21 residues. CDR3 region: CASSYSTRKAGAYRENTEAFF. The CDR3 DNA is TGTGCCAGCAGTTACTCGACGCGTAAGGCAGGGGCGTATCGGGAGAACACTGAAGCTTTCTTT.

The chain recombines TRBV4-3 with TRBJ1-4, with 9 bases fitting TRBD1. Germline V lookup: CDR1 LGHNA, CDR2 YSLEER. V gave up 5 bases and J gave up 6 bases; unmatched junction bases: 4. The CDR3 contains 14 residues. The CDR3 region has the DNA TGCGCCAGCAGCAACCGGGACAGGGATGAAAAACTGTTTTTT. Protein: CASSNRDRDEKLFF.

This clonotype came up a few times. V usage is TRBV7-2 and J usage is TRBJ2-5; TRBD1 agrees at 10 bases. This CDR3 has 16 amino acids. With 5 bases clipped from V and 1 base from J, the junction kept 7 bases outside the gene matches. In germline, CDR1 is SGHTA, CDR2 FQGNSA. The CDR3 DNA is TGTGCCAGCAGCCGCCGGGACAGGGGCCTCCAAGAGACCCAGTACTTC. Translation gives CASSRRDRGLQETQYF.

Details on this clonotype: Since a much larger clone is just one base distant, this may be a read error. The chain has TRBV7-2 and TRBJ2-7; D possibly corresponds to TRBD1 (5 bases). CDR1 is SGHTA and CDR2 is FQGNSA in the germline V gene. The CDR3 consists of 13 residues. The V gene lost 4 bases and the J gene lost 7 bases, with 14 bases spanning the gap. CDR3 bases: TGTGCCAGCAGCTCGCAGGGATTCAATGAGCAGTACTTC. Its translation is CASSSQGFNEQYF.

The chain carries TRBV9 and TRBJ2-5, with 8 bases lining up with TRBD1. The last part of the DNA fits TRBJ2-1 better; the J call may be wrong. This CDR3 comprises 16 residues. CDR1 and CDR2 (germline): SGDLS, YYNGEE. In nucleotides, the CDR3 is TGTGCCAGCAGCAAATCCGGGACAGGAATCCAAGAGACCCAGTTCTTC. Translated: CASSKSGTGIQETQFF.

This clonotype was seen at least ten times. The gene calls are TRBV10-3 and TRBJ1-1; TRBD1 matches 8 bases. The CDR3 loop spans 12 amino acids. The germline V gene encodes CDR1 ENHRY and CDR2 SYGVKD. Trimming took 9 bases from V and 2 from J; bases not matched to a gene: 2. The CDR3 DNA reads TGTGCCATTGGGACAGGTAACACTGAAGCTTTCTTT. It codes for CAIGTGNTEAFF.

This clonotype was observed at least ten times. V gene TRBV5-6 combines with J gene TRBJ2-1; no reliable D call. Per the germline V gene, CDR1 is SGHDT and CDR2 is YYEEEE. Between the trimmed V and J ends, which lost 0 bases and 7 bases, there was a span of 11 bases. The CDR3 sequence is 14 residues long. In nucleotides, the CDR3 is TGTGCCAGCAGCTTGGGGGCTACCAATAATGAGCAGTTCTTC. This gives the protein CASSLGATNNEQFF.

The chain combines TRBV7-6 with TRBJ2-1; 9 positions match TRBD2. This CDR3 has 16 amino acids. J gave up 3 bases and V 0 bases, and 3 bases lay outside the gene matches. Germline CDR1 is SGHVS and CDR2 is FNYEAQ. Written as DNA, the CDR3 is TGTGCCAGCAGCTTAGCGCAAGCGGGGGGCTACAATGAGCAGTTCTTC. Translation gives CASSLAQAGGYNEQFF.

V usage is TRBV12-3 or TRBV12-4 and J usage is TRBJ2-3, with 9 positions matching TRBD1. J lost 11 bases, V lost 6 bases, and 24 bases had no gene match. This CDR3 spans 18 amino acids. CDR3 sequence (DNA): TGTGCCAGCAGCCAAAAGGCCGGGACAGGGTCTAGCACAGATGTGCAGTATTTT. It codes for CASSQKAGTGSSTDVQYF.

In its sample, this clonotype was seen many times. This chain links TRBV29-1 with TRBJ1-2, with unresolved D. The V and J ends lost 6 bases and 2 bases respectively, with 16 bases between them. The CDR3 covers 14 residues. Germline loops: CDR1 SQVTM, CDR2 ANQGSEA. The chain's CDR3 is CSVRALRGNYGYTF. As DNA, the CDR3 is TGCAGCGTCCGGGCCCTCCGGGGAAACTATGGCTACACCTTC.

Comment on this clonotype: One end of the junction varies from germline; a read error may be responsible. J is TRBJ2-5 and V is TRBV7-7; TRBD1 agrees at 8 bases. CDR1 and CDR2 (germline): SSHAT, FNYEAQ (reference sequence). The CDR3 has 16 amino acids. The CDR3 sequence: CASSRGTGREGETQYF. In nucleotides, the CDR3 is TGTGCTAGCAGCCGAGGGACAGGTCGTGAGGGCGAGACCCAGTACTTC.

This clonotype has at least ten counts. This chain links TRBV27 with TRBJ2-7; D might be TRBD1 or TRBD2, each matching 6 bases. Between the trimmed V and J ends, which lost 3 bases and 0 bases, there was a span of 12 bases. The CDR3 covers 15 residues. Germline lookup yields CDR1 MNHEY and CDR2 SMNVEV (reference sequence). The CDR3 sequence: CASSLGGRSSYEQYF. CDR3 coding DNA: TGTGCCAGCAGTTTGGGGGGCCGGAGCTCCTACGAGCAGTACTTC.

This sequence joins TRBV25-1 and TRBJ1-2; 8 bases are a match to TRBD1. The V gene end was trimmed by 5 bases and the J gene end by 7 bases; junction bases not matched to a gene: 12. Germline V gives CDR1 MGHDK, CDR2 SYGVNS. The CDR3 runs 15 residues. The CDR3 DNA follows: TGTGCCAGCAGTACCATGACAGGGGCGCATAGTGGCTACACCTTC. It is translated as CASSTMTGAHSGYTF.